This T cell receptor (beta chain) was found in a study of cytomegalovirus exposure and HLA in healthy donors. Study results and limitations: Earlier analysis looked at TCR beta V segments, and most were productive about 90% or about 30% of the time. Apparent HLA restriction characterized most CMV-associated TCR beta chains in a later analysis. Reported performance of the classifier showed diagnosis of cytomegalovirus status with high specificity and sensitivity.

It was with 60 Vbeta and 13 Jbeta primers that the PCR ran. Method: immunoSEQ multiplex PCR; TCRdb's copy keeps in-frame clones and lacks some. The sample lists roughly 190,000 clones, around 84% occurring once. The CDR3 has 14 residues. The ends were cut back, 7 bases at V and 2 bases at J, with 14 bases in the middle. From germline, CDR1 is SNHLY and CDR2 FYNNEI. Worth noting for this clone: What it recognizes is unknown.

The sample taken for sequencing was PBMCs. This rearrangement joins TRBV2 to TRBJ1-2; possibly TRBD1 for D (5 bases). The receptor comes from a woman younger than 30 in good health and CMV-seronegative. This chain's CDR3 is CASIAGGGNYGYTF. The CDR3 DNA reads TGTGCCAGCATCGCGGGGGGTGGGAACTATGGCTACACCTTC.